One and the same sample provided the 26 T cell receptor beta chains below, sequenced in a study of cytomegalovirus exposure and HLA in healthy donors. Vbeta (60) and Jbeta (13) primers were used in the PCR. The data were produced by immunoSEQ multiplex PCR, yet TCRdb's version contains in-frame clones alone and is incomplete. The table lists about 94,000 clones, roughly 79% of them singletons. The specimen sequenced was PBMCs. These receptor sequences come from a male donor in good health and CMV-seronegative.

The gene calls are TRBV5-1 and TRBJ2-5; TRBD1 matches at 7 bases. Germline V gives CDR1 SGHRS, CDR2 YFSETQ. V lost 7 bases, J lost 2 bases, and 5 bases stayed unmatched. The CDR3 length is 13 residues. The CDR3 reads CASRRGQQETQYF. CDR3 nucleotide sequence: TGCGCCAGCCGAAGGGGGCAACAAGAGACCCAGTACTTC. Based on the CDR3 plus reference TRBV5-1 and TRBJ2-5, the full variable domain is KAGVTQTPRYLIKTRGQQVTLSCSPISGHRSVSWYQQTPGQGLQFLFEYFSETQRNKGNFPGRFSGRQFSNSRSEMNVSTLELGDSALYLCASRRGQQETQYFGPGTRLLVL.

The V call is TRBV27, the J call TRBJ2-4; D possibly corresponds to TRBD2 (6 bases). The ends were cut back, 8 bases at V and 6 bases at J, with 11 bases in the middle. The CDR3 spans 12 residues. Germline CDR1 reads MNHEY; CDR2 reads SMNVEV (reference sequence). CDR3: CASRGIGNIQYF. CDR3 DNA sequence: TGTGCCAGCCGGGGGATTGGAAACATTCAGTACTTC.

The V and J genes are TRBV28 and TRBJ1-2, with 8 bases fitting TRBD1. Germline CDR1 MDHEN, CDR2 SYDVKM. The CDR3 length is 16 residues. The J segment lost 8 bases and the V segment lost 6 bases, leaving 17 bases of the junction unmatched. The CDR3, as DNA: TGTGCCAGCAGCCCAAGTCCGGGACAGGTAATAGACGGCTACACCTTC. Protein sequence: CASSPSPGQVIDGYTF.

The chain links TRBV11-2 to TRBJ1-4; D is unresolved. The CDR3 spans 15 residues. Germline V gene data show CDR1 as SGHAT and CDR2 as FQNNGV. Between the trimmed V and J ends, which lost 6 bases and 0 bases, there was a span of 11 bases. In DNA, the CDR3 is TGTGCCAGCAGTTCCGGTCATGCAACTAATGAAAAACTGTTTTTT. Protein sequence: CASSSGHATNEKLFF.

V is TRBV2 and J is TRBJ2-1; 10 positions match TRBD2. With V trimmed by 10 bases and J by 5 bases, 11 bases remained unmatched. The CDR3 runs 15 residues. Germline values: CDR1 SNHLY, CDR2 FYNNEI. CDR3 amino acids: CATRTGTSDHNEQFF. The CDR3 nucleotides are TGTGCCACCCGGACCGGGACTAGCGACCACAATGAGCAGTTCTTC.

The chain has TRBV4-1 and TRBJ1-1; 8 bases agree with TRBD1. Germline CDR1 MGHRA, CDR2 YSYEKL. The J segment lost 0 bases and the V segment lost 4 bases, leaving 7 bases of the junction unmatched. The CDR3 extends over 16 amino acids. CDR3 protein: CASSPDRGSMNTEAFF. The DNA of the CDR3 is TGCGCCAGCAGCCCTGACAGGGGAAGCATGAACACTGAAGCTTTCTTT.

This clone has just one count. The rearrangement uses TRBV2 and TRBJ2-5, with D possibly TRBD2 on 6 matching bases. Germline-derived CDR1 and CDR2 are SNHLY and FYNNEI. The CDR3 has 16 residues. The germline V and J ends were trimmed by 1 base and 6 bases, with 18 bases remaining between them. This CDR3 reads CASSEGGGVVRKTQYF. The CDR3 DNA sequence: TGTGCCAGCAGTGAAGGCGGCGGGGTAGTCCGAAAGACCCAGTACTTC.

The chain uses TRBV2 and TRBJ2-7; 9 bases match TRBD1. CDR1 is SNHLY, CDR2 FYNNEI, per germline. After removal of 8 bases from V and 6 bases from J, the junction contained 8 bases not matched to a gene. The CDR3 contains 13 residues. The CDR3 nucleotides read TGTGCCAGCTCTTGGGGGACAGGGCGCGAGCAGTACTTC. Translated: CASSWGTGREQYF.

This rearrangement joins TRBV6-1 to TRBJ1-2; D is ambiguous. Germline V gene lookup returns CDR1 MNHNS and CDR2 SASEGT. The CDR3 is made up of 10 amino acids. V lost 2 bases to trimming and J lost 14 bases, with 9 bases between them. CDR3 sequence: CASSELTGTF. In nucleotides, the CDR3 is TGTGCCAGCAGTGAATTAACGGGGACCTTC.

This rearrangement joins TRBV7-2 to TRBJ2-7; a weak D match, TRBD1 (6 bases). CDR3 length: 13 amino acids. V was cut by 4 bases and J by 2 bases, with 9 bases left in between. Germline V lookup: CDR1 SGHTA, CDR2 FQGNSA. Here the CDR3 reads CASSSQGPYEQYF. CDR3 coding DNA: TGTGCCAGCAGCTCACAGGGTCCCTACGAGCAGTACTTC.

V gene TRBV10-3 combines with J gene TRBJ1-5; D is perhaps TRBD1 (5 bases). CDR3 size: 15 residues. Trimming shortened V by 1 base and J by 3 bases, and 10 bases separated the two germline ends. Germline-derived CDR1 and CDR2 are ENHRY and SYGVKD. The CDR3 loop reads CAISEYGTINQPQHF. The CDR3, as DNA: TGTGCCATCAGTGAGTATGGGACTATCAATCAGCCCCAGCATTTT.

The V and J genes are TRBV28 and TRBJ2-5; D is undetermined. The J call may be faulty, since TRBJ2-7 better matches the DNA end. The CDR3 sequence is 12 residues long. From germline, CDR1 is MDHEN and CDR2 SYDVKM. CDR3: CASNRSPYEQYF. The CDR3 DNA reads as TGTGCCAGCAACCGATCTCCCTACGAGCAGTACTTC.

CDR3: CASSPLGTDWRPQHF. CDR3 DNA: TGTGCCAGCTCACCACTCGGGACAGACTGGCGGCCCCAGCATTTT. The V call is TRBV18, the J call TRBJ1-5; TRBD1 aligns across 7 bases. The CDR3 covers 15 residues. V was pared by 1 base and J by 9 bases, with 9 bases of the junction left unmatched. Per germline, CDR1 KGHSH and CDR2 LQKENI.

V gene TRBV18 combines with J gene TRBJ1-5; D is unclear. The V and J ends lost 6 bases and 3 bases respectively, with 12 bases between them. The CDR3 totals 14 residues. Germline CDR1 is KGHSH and CDR2 is LQKENI. The CDR3 sequence is CASSPSSPNQPQHF. CDR3 in DNA: TGTGCCAGCTCCCCATCCAGTCCCAATCAGCCCCAGCATTTT.

The table lists this clone with a count of one. In the same sample, other DNA sequences code for this CDR3. This rearrangement joins TRBV9 to TRBJ2-3; unclear D gene. Looked up from germline, CDR1 is SGDLS and CDR2 is YYNGEE. CDR3 size: 13 residues. V was clipped by 0 bases and J by 1 base, with 3 bases between them. CDR3 sequence (DNA): TGTGCCAGCAGCGTAGGAGGCACAGATACGCAGTATTTT. Its translation: CASSVGGTDTQYF.

The chain has TRBV4-1 and TRBJ1-1, with a tentative D call TRBD1 (5 bases). This CDR3 is built from 17 residues. The germline V gene encodes CDR1 MGHRA and CDR2 YSYEKL. V was pared by 2 bases and J by 5 bases, with 21 bases between. Here the CDR3 DNA reads TGCGCCAGCAGCCAAAAAGATTTGGGACTTCTCGGAACTGAAGCTTTCTTT. As protein: CASSQKDLGLLGTEAFF.

The chain has TRBV27 and TRBJ1-2; 8 positions agree with TRBD1. Germline-derived CDR1 and CDR2 are MNHEY and SMNVEV (reference sequence). CDR3 length: 18 residues. V lost 3 bases, J lost 4 bases, and 16 bases stayed unmatched. The CDR3 DNA is TGTGCCAGCAGTTTGACGAATAGGGTTGACAGGGGACTCTATGGCTACACCTTC. Its translation: CASSLTNRVDRGLYGYTF.

The V and J genes are TRBV11-2 and TRBJ2-3, with 10 positions matching TRBD2. Germline CDR1 and CDR2: SGHAT and FQNNGV. The CDR3 contains 18 residues. Germline trimming cut 7 bases from V and 2 bases from J; bases unmatched to any gene: 15. CDR3 region: CASTHPKREGHNTDTQYF. The CDR3 DNA follows: TGTGCCAGCACCCACCCCAAGCGGGAGGGGCATAACACAGATACGCAGTATTTT.

The chain carries TRBV28 and TRBJ1-5; 9 bases are a match to TRBD1. The CDR3 is 16 amino acids. Trimming cost V 4 bases and J 5 bases; bases outside gene matches: 9. The germline CDR1 and CDR2 sequences are MDHEN and SYDVKM. The CDR3 DNA sequence: TGTGCCAGCAGTTCCTGGGACAGGGAGGGGGATCAGCCCCAGCATTTT. This encodes CASSSWDREGDQPQHF.

This sequence joins TRBV7-2 and TRBJ2-1; 14 bases align to TRBD2. Trimming cost V 5 bases and J 9 bases; bases outside gene matches: 6. The germline V gene has CDR1 SGHTA and CDR2 FQGNSA. The CDR3 has 15 amino acids. This CDR3 reads CASSPPGLAGAEQFF. In nucleotides, the CDR3 is TGTGCCAGCAGCCCCCCGGGACTAGCGGGAGCTGAGCAGTTCTTC.

This chain links TRBV5-4 with TRBJ1-2, with D hard to call. This CDR3 has 16 residues. The V and J ends lost 5 bases and 0 bases respectively, with 17 bases between them. Germline CDR1 and CDR2: SGHNT and YYREEE (reference sequence). CDR3 residues: CASSSNVWAPNYGYTF. CDR3 nucleotide sequence: TGTGCCAGCAGTTCGAACGTGTGGGCCCCTAACTATGGCTACACCTTC.

A note on this clone: Other nucleotide sequences from this sample produce the same CDR3. This chain joins TRBV7-2 and TRBJ2-7, with 9 bases that match TRBD2. After removal of 1 base from V and 3 bases from J, the junction contained 4 bases not matched to a gene. The CDR3 runs to 15 residues. Germline V gene sequence: CDR1 SGHTA, CDR2 FQGNSA. The DNA for the CDR3 is TGTGCCAGCAGCTTAGTCAGTAGCGGGAGCTACGAGCAGTACTTC. As protein: CASSLVSSGSYEQYF.

The CDR3 loop reads CASSASDGYEQYF. CDR3 bases: TGTGCCAGCAGCGCCTCTGACGGGTACGAGCAGTACTTC. V is TRBV5-4 and J is TRBJ2-7; D remains ambiguous. The germline CDR1 and CDR2 sequences are SGHNT and YYREEE (reference sequence). Trimming removed 4 bases at V and 4 bases at J, with 12 bases between. This CDR3 has 13 residues.

DNA for the CDR3: TGCGCCAGCAGCTCGGACAGTAACTATGGCTACACCTTC. This encodes CASSSDSNYGYTF. The chain uses TRBV5-1 and TRBJ1-2, with a weak D call TRBD1 (6 bases). Germline V gene data show CDR1 as SGHRS and CDR2 as YFSETQ. V lost 3 bases, J lost 1 base, and 7 bases lay in between. The CDR3 is 13 residues long. The whole variable domain, remainder taken from reference TRBV5-1 and TRBJ1-2, is KAGVTQTPRYLIKTRGQQVTLSCSPISGHRSVSWYQQTPGQGLQFLFEYFSETQRNKGNFPGRFSGRQFSNSRSEMNVSTLELGDSALYLCASSSDSNYGYTFGSGTRLTVV.

The gene calls are TRBV30 and TRBJ2-3; D is uncertain. Germline-derived CDR1 and CDR2 are GTSNPN and SVGIG (reference sequence). Between the trimmed V and J ends, which lost 4 bases and 0 bases, there was a span of 8 bases. The CDR3 extends over 13 amino acids. The CDR3 coding sequence is TGTGCCTGGAAACCCGGTAGCACAGATACGCAGTATTTT. This codes for CAWKPGSTDTQYF.

The chain employs TRBV6-5 and TRBJ2-7; 8 bases match TRBD2. With 8 bases clipped from V and 3 bases from J, the junction kept 9 bases outside the gene matches. CDR3 length: 14 residues. The germline V gene encodes CDR1 MNHEY and CDR2 SVGAGI. The CDR3 nucleotides are TGTGCCAGCCGCATGGCGGGGGGCCTCTACGAGCAGTACTTC. Its protein product is CASRMAGGLYEQYF.